The 10 T cell receptor beta chains presented below share a single source sample, sequenced in a study of blood T cell repertoires in COVID-19. The table came from immunoSEQ multiplex PCR; TCRdb's copy has only in-frame clones and leaves some out. This sample has 130,000 or so clones, with roughly 90% found just once. The source material was peripheral blood. The origin of the receptors is a man aged 50-59 years with active or convalescent COVID-19.

This clone showed up just once. The chain employs TRBV6-1 and TRBJ2-3; 12 bases agree with TRBD2. V shed 6 bases and J 4 bases; nucleotides not matched to a gene: 5. The CDR3 covers 15 residues. Germline V gene lookup returns CDR1 MNHNS and CDR2 SASEGT. CDR3 amino acids: CASSRLAGDPDTQYF. DNA of the CDR3: TGTGCCAGCAGCCGACTAGCGGGAGACCCAGATACGCAGTATTTT.

The CDR3 nucleotides read TGCGCCAGCAGCTTGGGCCAGGACTCCTACGAGCAGTACTTC. Translating gives CASSLGQDSYEQYF. This rearrangement joins TRBV5-1 to TRBJ2-7, with D unclear. CDR3 length: 14 residues. Trimming removed 0 bases at V and 0 bases at J, with 7 bases between. Germline loops: CDR1 SGHRS, CDR2 YFSETQ.

In this sample, this clone turned up once. The V and J genes are TRBV5-4 and TRBJ2-1; 8 bases are shared with TRBD2. This CDR3 has 19 amino acids. With 0 bases clipped from V and 0 bases from J, the junction kept 11 bases outside the gene matches. CDR1 SGHNT and CDR2 YYREEE come from the germline V gene (reference sequence). CDR3 region: CASSLVPSGGLSSYNEQFF. Written as DNA, the CDR3 is TGTGCCAGCAGCTTGGTTCCCAGCGGGGGCCTAAGCTCCTACAATGAGCAGTTCTTC.

The chain is built from TRBV30 and TRBJ2-1, with D possibly TRBD1 on 6 matching bases. This CDR3 contains 13 residues. Germline V lookup: CDR1 GTSNPN, CDR2 SVGIG (reference sequence). Trimming pared 5 bases from V and 7 bases from J, leaving 15 bases between. CDR3 DNA: TGTGCCTGGGGGCAGGGGTTCGTGAATGAGCAGTTCTTC. Its protein is CAWGQGFVNEQFF.

J is TRBJ2-3 and V is TRBV27; 10 nucleotides align to TRBD2. CDR1 MNHEY and CDR2 SMNVEV come from the germline V gene (reference sequence). The CDR3 covers 16 residues. The trim removed 4 bases at V and 1 base at J, leaving 5 bases unmatched. CDR3 nucleotide sequence: TGTGCCAGCAGTTCGGTAGCGGGAGGTGGCACAGATACGCAGTATTTT. Residues: CASSSVAGGGTDTQYF.

V gene TRBV2 combines with J gene TRBJ2-1; D possibly corresponds to TRBD1 (6 bases). Germline-derived CDR1 and CDR2 are SNHLY and FYNNEI. The CDR3 covers 13 residues. V was pared by 6 bases and J by 4 bases, with 10 bases between. The CDR3 DNA reads TGTGCCAGCAGACAGGGAACTTACAATGAGCAGTTCTTC. This gives the protein CASRQGTYNEQFF.

The chain combines TRBV9 with TRBJ2-5, with TRBD2 as a possible D gene (6 bases). There are 14 residues in the CDR3. V lost 0 bases, J lost 4 bases, and 10 bases lay in between. CDR1 and CDR2 from the germline V gene are SGDLS and YYNGEE. Here the CDR3 DNA reads TGTGCCAGCAGCGTAGCTGTGGGGGGAGAGACCCAGTACTTC. It translates to CASSVAVGGETQYF.

The V gene is TRBV7-2, the J gene TRBJ1-2; a weak D match, TRBD1 (5 bases). The ends were cut back, 5 bases at V and 2 bases at J, with 12 bases in the middle. The CDR3 spans 14 residues. Germline CDR1 is SGHTA and CDR2 is FQGNSA. The CDR3 DNA reads as TGTGCCAGCAGCGTCAGGGTTTTGAACTATGGCTACACCTTC. Translating gives CASSVRVLNYGYTF.

The chain is built from TRBV7-2 and TRBJ1-1; D uncertain. This CDR3 comprises 16 residues. The germline CDR1 and CDR2 sequences are SGHTA and FQGNSA. V lost 5 bases and J 1 base, leaving 17 bases between the germline ends. This CDR3 is CASSPRGGAANTEAFF. CDR3 nucleotide sequence: TGTGCCAGCAGCCCCCGGGGAGGTGCGGCGAACACTGAAGCTTTCTTT. Complete variable domain (other parts from reference TRBV7-2 and TRBJ1-1): GAGVSQSPSNKVTEKGKDVELRCDPISGHTALYWYRQSLGQGLEFLIYFQGNSAPDKSGLPSDRFSAERTGGSVSTLTIQRTQQEDSAVYLCASSPRGGAANTEAFFGQGTRLTVV.

The genes are TRBV11-3 and TRBJ2-3, with 11 bases identical to TRBD2. CDR1 is SGHNT, CDR2 YENEEA, per germline. The V and J ends lost 3 bases and 5 bases, in that order; junction bases with no gene match: 4. The CDR3 runs 15 residues. In DNA, the CDR3 is TGTGCCAGCAGCTTTAGCGGGGGGGCTGAAGATACGCAGTATTTT. This codes for CASSFSGGAEDTQYF.